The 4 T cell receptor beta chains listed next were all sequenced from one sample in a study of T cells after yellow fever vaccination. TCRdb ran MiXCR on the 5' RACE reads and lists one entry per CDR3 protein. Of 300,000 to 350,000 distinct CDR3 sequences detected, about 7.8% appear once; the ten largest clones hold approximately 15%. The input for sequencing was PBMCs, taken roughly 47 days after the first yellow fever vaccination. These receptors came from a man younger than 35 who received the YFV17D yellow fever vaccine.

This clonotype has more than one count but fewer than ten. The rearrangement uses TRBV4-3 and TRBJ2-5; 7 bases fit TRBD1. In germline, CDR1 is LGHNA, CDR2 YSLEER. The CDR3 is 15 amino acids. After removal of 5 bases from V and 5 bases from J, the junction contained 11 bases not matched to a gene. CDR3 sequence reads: CASSARQGLGETQYF. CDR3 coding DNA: TGCGCCAGCAGCGCCCGACAGGGTCTGGGGGAGACCCAGTACTTC.

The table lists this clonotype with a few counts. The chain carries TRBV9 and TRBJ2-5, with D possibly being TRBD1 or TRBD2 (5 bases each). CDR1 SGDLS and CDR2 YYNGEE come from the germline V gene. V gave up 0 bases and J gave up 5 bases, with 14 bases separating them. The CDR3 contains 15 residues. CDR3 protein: CASSVGGDGPETQYF. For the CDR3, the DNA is TGTGCCAGCAGCGTAGGAGGGGACGGTCCCGAGACCCAGTACTTC.

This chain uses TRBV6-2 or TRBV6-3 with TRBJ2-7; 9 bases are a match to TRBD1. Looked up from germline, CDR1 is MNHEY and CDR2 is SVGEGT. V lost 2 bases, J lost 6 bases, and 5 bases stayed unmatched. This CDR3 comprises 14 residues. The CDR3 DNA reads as TGTGCCAGCAGTTACGGGACAGGGATAGGCGAGCAGTACGTC. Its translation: CASSYGTGIGEQYV.

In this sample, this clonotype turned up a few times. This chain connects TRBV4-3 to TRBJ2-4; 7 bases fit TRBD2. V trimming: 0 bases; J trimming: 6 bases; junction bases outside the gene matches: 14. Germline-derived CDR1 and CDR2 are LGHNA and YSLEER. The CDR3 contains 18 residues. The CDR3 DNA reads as TGCGCCAGCAGCCAAGATGGGGAGGGAGACGGACGACCAAACATTCAGTACTTC. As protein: CASSQDGEGDGRPNIQYF.